Below, 14 T cell receptor beta chains from the same sample are listed, as sequenced in a study of resident and recirculating memory T cells in vitiligo. Repertoires were generated with immunoSEQ multiplex PCR, while TCRdb's copy carries only in-frame clones and drops some. This table has 65,000 to 80,000 clones, 90% to 95% appearing once. The specimen sequenced was blood. These receptors came from a male donor with vitiligo.

CDR3 sequence: CASSPRGYSNQPQHF. For the CDR3, the DNA is TGTGCCAGCTCACCAAGGGGGTATAGCAATCAGCCCCAGCATTTT. This chain links TRBV18 with TRBJ1-5, with D possibly being TRBD1 (6 bases). Trimming left V 2 bases short and J 0 bases short, with 8 bases between. CDR3 length: 15 amino acids. Germline V CDR1 and CDR2: KGHSH, LQKENI.

The rearrangement joins TRBV11-2 to TRBJ2-7, with TRBD2 identical over 8 bases. The trim removed 10 bases at V and 2 bases at J, leaving 7 bases unmatched. Germline V gene sequence: CDR1 SGHAT, CDR2 FQNNGV. The CDR3 length is 13 residues. This CDR3 is CATGGGYPYEQYF. As DNA, the CDR3 is TGTGCCACCGGGGGGGGTTACCCCTACGAGCAGTACTTC.

The CDR3 here is CASSFGGTTYEQYF. The DNA for the CDR3 is TGTGCCAGCAGCTTTGGGGGGACTACCTACGAGCAGTACTTC. The V gene is TRBV7-9, the J gene TRBJ2-7; TRBD2 matches 7 bases. Trimming at V came to 3 bases and at J to 2 bases, leaving 4 bases not matched to a gene. The CDR3 spans 14 residues. CDR1 and CDR2 (germline): SEHNR, FQNEAQ (reference sequence). Full variable domain (outside the CDR3, taken from reference TRBV7-9 and TRBJ2-7): DTGVSQNPRHKITKRGQNVTFRCDPISEHNRLYWYRQTLGQGPEFLTYFQNEAQLEKSRLLSDRFSAERPKGSFSTLEIQRTEQGDSAMYLCASSFGGTTYEQYFGPGTRLTVT.

CDR3 amino acids: CAIQTGGGTEAFF. The CDR3 DNA follows: TGTGCCATACAAACAGGGGGAGGCACTGAAGCTTTCTTT. The gene calls are TRBV10-3 and TRBJ1-1; the match to TRBD1 covers 8 bases. The V and J ends lost 9 bases and 4 bases, in that order; junction bases with no gene match: 7. Germline CDR1 is ENHRY and CDR2 is SYGVKD. The CDR3 sequence is 13 residues long.

The chain employs TRBV7-6 and TRBJ1-3; D gene uncertain. This CDR3 contains 12 residues. The germline V and J ends were trimmed by 0 bases and 8 bases, with 5 bases remaining between them. Per the germline V gene, CDR1 is SGHVS and CDR2 is FNYEAQ. The CDR3 nucleotides are TGTGCCAGCAGCTTAGCGATAGACACCATATATTTT. Residues: CASSLAIDTIYF.

The V call is TRBV27, the J call TRBJ2-1, with 8 bases matching TRBD1. The germline V gene has CDR1 MNHEY and CDR2 SMNVEV (reference sequence). V lost 5 bases, J lost 7 bases, and 13 bases stayed unmatched. This CDR3 is built from 16 residues. CDR3 sequence: CASSLRTGPLWNEQFF. As DNA, the CDR3 is TGTGCCAGCAGTCTCCGGACAGGGCCCTTATGGAATGAGCAGTTCTTC.

This clone was seen more than once but under ten times. Other DNA sequences in this sample translate to the same CDR3. This chain links TRBV6-5 with TRBJ1-2; maybe TRBD1 (5 bases). The V gene's germline CDR1 is MNHEY and CDR2 SVGAGI. V dropped 6 bases and J dropped 3 bases, with 11 bases sitting between them. This CDR3 spans 13 amino acids. The CDR3 spells CASSPGGDYGYTF. Written as DNA, the CDR3 is TGTGCCAGCAGCCCCGGGGGGGACTATGGCTACACCTTC.

The chain combines TRBV27 with TRBJ1-4; tentative D call: TRBD1 (5 bases). Germline V lookup: CDR1 MNHEY, CDR2 SMNVEV (reference sequence). Trimming removed 6 bases at V and 3 bases at J, with 20 bases between. The CDR3 spans 17 residues. The CDR3 nucleotides are TGTGCCAGCAGGCCATGGCCAGGGTTATCGGCTAATGAAAAACTGTTTTTT. Encoded protein: CASRPWPGLSANEKLFF.

This clone showed up just once. The gene calls are TRBV7-2 and TRBJ2-1; TRBD2 agrees at 7 bases. CDR3 length: 13 residues. The ends lost 4 bases at V and 6 bases at J; junction bases unmatched: 3. Per germline, CDR1 SGHTA and CDR2 FQGNSA. CDR3 bases: TGTGCCAGCAGCTACCGGACTAGCAATGAGCAGTTCTTC. This gives the protein CASSYRTSNEQFF.

This sequence joins TRBV30 and TRBJ2-7, with a possible D match to TRBD1 (7 bases). Trimming shortened V by 0 bases and J by 2 bases, and 17 bases separated the two germline ends. The germline V gene has CDR1 GTSNPN and CDR2 SVGIG (reference sequence). The CDR3 extends over 16 amino acids. CDR3 nucleotide sequence: TGTGCCTGGAGTGTCCCGGACAGGTGGGGGGCCTACGAGCAGTACTTC. Translated: CAWSVPDRWGAYEQYF.

The chain combines TRBV27 with TRBJ1-2; TRBD1 matches at 7 bases. The CDR3 covers 14 residues. V shed 5 bases and J 7 bases; nucleotides not matched to a gene: 10. CDR1 and CDR2 (germline): MNHEY, SMNVEV (reference sequence). The CDR3 protein is CASSANDRVAGYTF. In DNA, the CDR3 is TGTGCCAGCAGTGCCAATGACAGGGTGGCTGGCTACACCTTC.

This chain uses TRBV6-5 with TRBJ2-1; TRBD2 matches 11 bases. The J segment lost 3 bases and the V segment lost 5 bases, leaving 3 bases of the junction unmatched. The CDR3 spans 15 residues. Germline V lookup: CDR1 MNHEY, CDR2 SVGAGI. The CDR3 is CASSRTSGHYNEQFF. In DNA form, the CDR3 reads TGTGCCAGCAGTAGGACTAGCGGGCACTACAATGAGCAGTTCTTC.

V usage is TRBV7-2 and J usage is TRBJ2-3; D gene uncertain. From germline, CDR1 is SGHTA and CDR2 FQGNSA. The CDR3 runs 12 residues. V lost 3 bases and J lost 4, with 5 bases in between. CDR3 bases: TGTGCCAGCAGCTTTTATGCAGATACGCAGTATTTT. Amino acid sequence: CASSFYADTQYF.

This sequence joins TRBV6-4 and TRBJ1-5; D gene ambiguous. V shed 2 bases and J shed 0 bases, with 5 bases lying between them. CDR1 is MRHNA and CDR2 is SNTAGT in the germline V gene. The CDR3 is 14 amino acids. This chain's CDR3 is CASSDSDSNQPQHF. The CDR3 DNA is TGTGCCAGCAGTGACAGCGATAGCAATCAGCCCCAGCATTTT.